These T cell receptor beta chains were read from a single sample in a study of shared clonotypes between healthy human individuals. Assay used: immunoSEQ multiplex PCR; TCRdb lists only in-frame clones, some missing. Of about 2.3 million clones listed, 85% to 95% are singletons. Sequenced: naive CD4+ T cells from PBMCs. The receptors stem from a young man in good health. Some clones in this sample may be carry-over from other donors' samples. The CDR3 runs from the conserved cysteine through the conserved F or W. The D gene is left open where the match is weak. Only part of the rows carry a size: once, few, many, or a class if the clone is expanded.

cdr3_nt	cdr3_aa	d_call	v_call	j_call	clone_size
TGCGCCAGCGCCAGGGACAGGGAAGGAGATGGCTACACCTTC	CASARDREGDGYTF	TRBD1	TRBV5-1	TRBJ1-2	NA
TGTGCCAGCCAACGGGGCCGCGGGAGCCATGAGCAGTTCTTC	CASQRGRGSHEQFF	TRBD2	TRBV11-3	TRBJ2-1	NA
TGCGCCAGCAGCACCTATGGGGCCCCTCGTAAAAATGAAAAACTGTTTTTT	CASSTYGAPRKNEKLFF	NA	TRBV5-1	TRBJ1-4	NA
TGTGCCACCAGCAGAGGAGGCTCTGGGGCCAACGTCCTGACTTTC	CATSRGGSGANVLTF	NA	TRBV15	TRBJ2-6	NA
TGTGCCAGCAGTAATCAGCCTAGGGACACCGGGGAGCTGTTTTTT	CASSNQPRDTGELFF	NA	TRBV2	TRBJ2-2	NA
TGTGCCAGTCACTCCGGGACAGCCTTTTACAATGAGCAGTTCTTC	CASHSGTAFYNEQFF	TRBD1	TRBV6-1	TRBJ2-1	NA
TGTGCCATCAGTGAGGACAGGGCGAGCAATCAGCCCCAGCATTTT	CAISEDRASNQPQHF	TRBD1	TRBV10-3	TRBJ1-5	NA
TGTGCCAGCAGTACGACCGGGGGATTGGGGCAGCCCCAGCATTTT	CASSTTGGLGQPQHF	NA	TRBV28	TRBJ1-5	NA
TGCGCCAGCAGCGCCCGTGGCGGGAGCGAAGAGACCCAGTACTTC	CASSARGGSEETQYF	TRBD2	TRBV5-1	TRBJ2-5	NA
TGTGCCTACGGGTGGTCTAATGAAAAACTGTTTTTT	CAYGWSNEKLFF	NA	TRBV30	TRBJ1-4	NA
TGTGCCAGCAGCTTGGCCGGGGGTCCCTCCTACGAGCAGTACTTC	CASSLAGGPSYEQYF	NA	TRBV5-4	TRBJ2-7	NA
TGTGCCAGCAGCTTAACTAGTTTAGGCACCGGGGAGCTGTTTTTT	CASSLTSLGTGELFF	NA	TRBV7-3	TRBJ2-2	NA
TGTGCCAGCAGTGAGTTCGGGGGGACGAACACCGGGGAGCTGTTTTTT	CASSEFGGTNTGELFF	TRBD2	TRBV2	TRBJ2-2	NA
TGTGCCAGCAAATTAATGGGCAATCAGCCCCAGCATTTT	CASKLMGNQPQHF	NA	TRBV28	TRBJ1-5	few
TGTGCCAGTAGTACACCGGGACTAGCAAGTGAGCAGTACTTC	CASSTPGLASEQYF	TRBD2	TRBV19	TRBJ2-7	NA
TGCGCCAGCAGCTTGGTCACGCTAGCTGGGACTGAGCAGTTCTTC	CASSLVTLAGTEQFF	NA	TRBV5-1	TRBJ2-1	NA
TGTGCCAGCAGCGTAGAGGGACAGGGCACAGATACGCAGTATTTT	CASSVEGQGTDTQYF	TRBD1	TRBV9	TRBJ2-3	once
TGCGCCAGCAGCTTGGGAGGCACTCAGGGGGCCAACGTCCTGACTTTC	CASSLGGTQGANVLTF	NA	TRBV5-1	TRBJ2-6	NA
TGTGCCAGCAGTTCTCTTTCAGGATACCGCACAGATACGCAGTATTTT	CASSSLSGYRTDTQYF	NA	TRBV28	TRBJ2-3	NA
TGTGCCAGCAGTGAATATAGCTCCTACGAGCAGTACTTC	CASSEYSSYEQYF	NA	TRBV6-1	TRBJ2-7	NA
TGTGCCACCAGCAAGAAAACAACCGGGACCCATCTCAAAAACATTCAGTACTTC	CATSKKTTGTHLKNIQYF	NA	TRBV15	TRBJ2-4	NA
TGTGCCAGCAGCTTAGGGAGGGGTGGTAATCAGCCCCAGCATTTT	CASSLGRGGNQPQHF	NA	TRBV7-8	TRBJ1-5	NA
TGCAGCGTTGGCGGCACACCCACTGAAGCTTTCTTT	CSVGGTPTEAFF	NA	TRBV29-1	TRBJ1-1	once
TGTGCCAGCAGCCCCCAAGGTCAGCGGCCCACAGATACGCAGTATTTT	CASSPQGQRPTDTQYF	NA	TRBV4-2	TRBJ2-3	NA
TGCGCCAGCAGCTCCCCAGCAGGTGCGTACGAGCAGTACTTC	CASSSPAGAYEQYF	NA	TRBV5-1	TRBJ2-7	NA
TGTGCCAGCAGCTCGACGGAAGATACGCAGTATTTT	CASSSTEDTQYF	NA	TRBV7-9	TRBJ2-3	NA
TGTGCCAGCAGCGCGGCGGGGGGCACAATGAACACTGAAGCTTTCTTT	CASSAAGGTMNTEAFF	NA	TRBV5-4	TRBJ1-1	NA
TGTGCCACCACAGGGACTTTCAACGAGCAGTACTTC	CATTGTFNEQYF	NA	TRBV6-5	TRBJ2-7	NA
TGTGCCAGCTCACCACGGGGACTAGCGGGAGGGACAGATACGCAGTATTTT	CASSPRGLAGGTDTQYF	TRBD2	TRBV18	TRBJ2-3	NA